The 21 T cell receptor beta chains in this list originate from one sample, sequenced in a study of blood T cell repertoires in COVID-19. This table comes from immunoSEQ multiplex PCR, and its TCRdb copy is limited to in-frame clones, with some not included. The sample yields around 250,000 clones, approximately 78% seen once. Sequencing was done on a sample of peripheral blood. The receptors originated from a woman between 18 and 29 years old with acute or convalescent COVID-19.

J is TRBJ2-1 and V is TRBV15, with 9 bases identical to TRBD2. CDR3 length: 17 amino acids. The J segment lost 2 bases and the V segment lost 1 base, leaving 6 bases of the junction unmatched. Germline lookup yields CDR1 LNHNV and CDR2 YYDKDF (reference sequence). This chain's CDR3 is CATSRGVLAGPYNEQFF. The CDR3 DNA follows: TGTGCCACCAGCAGAGGGGTCCTAGCGGGGCCCTACAATGAGCAGTTCTTC.

This clone was counted a single time. The chain has TRBV28 and TRBJ2-1; 8 nucleotides match TRBD2. Looked up from germline, CDR1 is MDHEN and CDR2 is SYDVKM. The CDR3 is 15 residues long. J was trimmed by 4 bases and V by 7 bases; bases with no gene match: 9. CDR3 nucleotide sequence: TGTGCCAGCAAGACCGCTAGCGGGTTTTACAATGAGCAGTTCTTC. It specifies CASKTASGFYNEQFF. Drawing the rest from reference TRBV28 and TRBJ2-1, the complete variable domain is DVKVTQSSRYLVKRTGEKVFLECVQDMDHENMFWYRQDPGLGLRLIYFSYDVKMKEKGDIPEGYSVSREKKERFSLILESASTNQTSMYLCASKTASGFYNEQFFGPGTRLTVL.

J is TRBJ1-5 and V is TRBV5-5, with D perhaps matching TRBD1 (5 bases). V was cut by 2 bases and J by 6 bases, with 12 bases left in between. In germline, CDR1 is SGHKS, CDR2 YYEKEE (reference sequence). The CDR3 is 14 amino acids. The CDR3 DNA is TGTGCCAGCAGCTTAGGAGGGGCCACTCAGCCCCAGCATTTT. Protein sequence: CASSLGGATQPQHF.

J is TRBJ2-1 and V is TRBV14; the match to TRBD2 covers 9 bases. The CDR3 sequence is 18 residues long. The germline CDR1 and CDR2 sequences are SGHDN and FVKESK. V shed 2 bases, J shed 8 bases, and the junction held 16 bases outside the gene matches. The CDR3 spells CASSQPYFAGGPMHEQFF. DNA for the CDR3: TGTGCCAGCAGCCAACCCTATTTTGCGGGAGGGCCAATGCATGAGCAGTTCTTC.

V usage is TRBV7-2 and J usage is TRBJ1-1, with D perhaps TRBD1 (5 bases). Germline loops: CDR1 SGHTA, CDR2 FQGNSA. The CDR3 is 14 residues long. V was cut by 5 bases and J by 5 bases, with 15 bases left in between. The CDR3 bases are TGTGCCAGCAGCCTGGACAATCGGGGGACTGAAGCTTTCTTT. Encoded protein: CASSLDNRGTEAFF.

The gene calls are TRBV10-3 and TRBJ2-2; unclear D gene. Germline V lookup: CDR1 ENHRY, CDR2 SYGVKD. V lost 6 bases to trimming and J lost 6 bases, with 11 bases between them. The CDR3 is 13 residues long. The CDR3 DNA follows: TGTGCCATCAGCCCCTCCGTTCCCGGGGAGCTGTTTTTT. Residues: CAISPSVPGELFF.

The V call is TRBV7-2, the J call TRBJ2-3; the D gene is possibly TRBD2 (5 bases). Trimming stripped 5 bases from V and 4 bases from J, with 16 bases between. CDR3 length: 15 amino acids. Germline V CDR1 and CDR2: SGHTA, FQGNSA. The CDR3 DNA sequence: TGTGCCAGCAGCCCTCTCCTACTAGTCCCAGATACGCAGTATTTT. It is translated as CASSPLLLVPDTQYF.

The V gene is TRBV6-5, the J gene TRBJ2-3; D not resolved. This CDR3 spans 13 amino acids. V was trimmed by 6 bases and J by 5 bases, leaving 12 bases between them. Germline lookup yields CDR1 MNHEY and CDR2 SVGAGI. CDR3 sequence (DNA): TGTGCCAGCAGCCCCCCCGCGGAAGATACGCAGTATTTT. This encodes CASSPPAEDTQYF.

The genes are TRBV18 and TRBJ2-3; D is unclear. From germline, CDR1 is KGHSH and CDR2 LQKENI. V lost 2 bases to trimming and J lost 2 bases, with 5 bases between them. CDR3 length: 13 amino acids. The CDR3 protein is CASSPDTTDTQYF. In DNA, the CDR3 is TGTGCCAGCTCACCAGACACCACAGATACGCAGTATTTT.

This clone occurred once. The V gene is TRBV28, the J gene TRBJ2-6; TRBD2 aligns across 11 bases. The CDR3 has 21 amino acids. V lost 3 bases to trimming and J lost 3 bases; unmatched junction nucleotides: 16. Germline V lookup: CDR1 MDHEN, CDR2 SYDVKM. The chain's CDR3 is CASSFWTLTSGGSIGANVLTF. CDR3 nucleotides: TGTGCCAGCAGTTTCTGGACCTTAACTAGCGGGGGTTCCATTGGGGCCAACGTCCTGACTTTC.

The chain couples TRBV28 to TRBJ2-5; possible D gene TRBD2, 6 bases. There are 15 residues in the CDR3. The V gene's germline CDR1 is MDHEN and CDR2 SYDVKM. V was shortened by 4 bases and J by 5 bases, with 17 bases between the two germline ends. CDR3 sequence (DNA): TGTGCCAGCAGTTCCACGGACCGACGGGGGGAGACCCAGTACTTC. It translates to CASSSTDRRGETQYF.

This clone appeared once. This chain connects TRBV4-3 to TRBJ1-2; tentatively, D is TRBD1 (6 bases). Trimming removed 0 bases from V and 3 bases from J, with 14 bases in between. This CDR3 region has 16 residues. Germline CDR1 reads LGHNA; CDR2 reads YSLEER. The CDR3 sequence: CASSQDRGIWDYGYTF. Here the CDR3 DNA reads TGCGCCAGCAGCCAAGACAGGGGTATTTGGGACTATGGCTACACCTTC.

This chain links TRBV7-8 with TRBJ2-7, with D possibly matching TRBD2 (5 bases). CDR3 length: 19 amino acids. The germline V gene encodes CDR1 SGHVS and CDR2 FQNEAQ. V lost 0 bases and J lost 2, with 23 bases in between. The CDR3 DNA follows: TGTGCCAGCAGCTTAGCGCGGGTTTTTCAGGCACAAAAACCCTACGAGCAGTACTTC. This codes for CASSLARVFQAQKPYEQYF. Full variable domain (outside the CDR3, taken from reference TRBV7-8 and TRBJ2-7): GAGVSQSPRYKVAKRGQDVALRCDPISGHVSLFWYQQALGQGPEFLTYFQNEAQLDKSGLPSDRFFAERPEGSVSTLKIQRTQQEDSAVYLCASSLARVFQAQKPYEQYFGPGTRLTVT.

J is TRBJ2-7 and V is TRBV21-1; TRBD2 was called by the table and not checked on the DNA. TRBV21-1 is deemed a pseudogene. The CDR3 has 22 residues. The CDR3 DNA is TGTGCCAGCAGCAAAGGGCCCGATACACCCCCCAGCGGGAGCTCGAGCTCCTACGAGCAGTACTTC. It is translated as CASSKGPDTPPSGSSSSYEQYF.

This chain uses TRBV27 with TRBJ1-3; weak D call: TRBD1 (5 bases). The germline V and J ends were trimmed by 3 bases and 1 base, with 10 bases remaining between them. The CDR3 is 15 amino acids. Per germline, CDR1 MNHEY and CDR2 SMNVEV (reference sequence). The CDR3 DNA follows: TGTGCCAGCAGTTTGGGGGGACGGTCTGGAAACACCATATATTTT. Protein sequence: CASSLGGRSGNTIYF.

The V and J genes are TRBV14 and TRBJ1-2, with 8 bases aligning to TRBD1. Trimming removed 1 base from V and 4 bases from J; junction bases left unmatched: 8. The CDR3 sequence is 16 residues long. Germline loops: CDR1 SGHDN, CDR2 FVKESK. CDR3 sequence: CASSQGRQGITYGYTF. CDR3 nucleotide sequence: TGTGCCAGCAGCCAAGGGAGACAGGGGATTACCTATGGCTACACCTTC.

The chain uses TRBV19 and TRBJ2-1, with 8 bases lining up with TRBD2. V lost 6 bases to trimming and J lost 5 bases; unmatched junction nucleotides: 3. Per the germline V gene, CDR1 is LNHDA and CDR2 is SQIVND (reference sequence). The CDR3 length is 13 residues. CDR3 residues: CASRSGSHNEQFF. The CDR3 DNA follows: TGTGCCAGTAGAAGCGGGAGTCACAATGAGCAGTTCTTC. Full variable domain (outside the CDR3, taken from reference TRBV19 and TRBJ2-1): DGGITQSPKYLFRKEGQNVTLSCEQNLNHDAMYWYRQDPGQGLRLIYYSQIVNDFQKGDIAEGYSVSREKKESFPLTVTSAQKNPTAFYLCASRSGSHNEQFFGPGTRLTVL.

This chain links TRBV5-6 with TRBJ2-7; the match to TRBD1 covers 9 bases. Germline lookup yields CDR1 SGHDT and CDR2 YYEEEE. The V gene end was trimmed by 2 bases and the J gene end by 0 bases; junction bases not matched to a gene: 6. The CDR3 totals 16 residues. The CDR3 reads CASSLIRDRDSYEQYF. In DNA form, the CDR3 reads TGTGCCAGCAGCTTAATCCGGGACAGGGACTCCTACGAGCAGTACTTC.

This clone was observed a single time. The V and J genes are TRBV28 and TRBJ1-2, with TRBD1 matching 7 bases. CDR3 length: 13 amino acids. Per the germline V gene, CDR1 is MDHEN and CDR2 is SYDVKM. Germline trimming cut 7 bases from V and 5 bases from J; bases unmatched to any gene: 7. CDR3 residues: CASISTGTYGYTF. For the CDR3, the DNA is TGTGCCAGCATTTCGACAGGGACGTATGGCTACACCTTC.

The J gene is TRBJ1-3, the V gene TRBV28; the D is unclear. Germline lookup yields CDR1 MDHEN and CDR2 SYDVKM. The CDR3 is made up of 14 amino acids. Trimming took 3 bases from V and 0 from J, leaving 6 bases between them. The CDR3 is CASSFLRSGNTIYF. Written as DNA, the CDR3 is TGTGCCAGCAGTTTTCTCCGCTCTGGAAACACCATATATTTT.

Points on this clone: Within the sample, other DNA sequences also encode this same CDR3. The gene calls are TRBV5-1 and TRBJ1-1; no definite D call. V was clipped by 0 bases and J by 2 bases, with 5 bases between them. The CDR3 extends over 13 amino acids. CDR1 is SGHRS and CDR2 is YFSETQ in the germline V gene. CDR3 loop: CASSLDSNTEAFF. The CDR3 DNA follows: TGCGCCAGCAGCTTGGACAGTAACACTGAAGCTTTCTTT.